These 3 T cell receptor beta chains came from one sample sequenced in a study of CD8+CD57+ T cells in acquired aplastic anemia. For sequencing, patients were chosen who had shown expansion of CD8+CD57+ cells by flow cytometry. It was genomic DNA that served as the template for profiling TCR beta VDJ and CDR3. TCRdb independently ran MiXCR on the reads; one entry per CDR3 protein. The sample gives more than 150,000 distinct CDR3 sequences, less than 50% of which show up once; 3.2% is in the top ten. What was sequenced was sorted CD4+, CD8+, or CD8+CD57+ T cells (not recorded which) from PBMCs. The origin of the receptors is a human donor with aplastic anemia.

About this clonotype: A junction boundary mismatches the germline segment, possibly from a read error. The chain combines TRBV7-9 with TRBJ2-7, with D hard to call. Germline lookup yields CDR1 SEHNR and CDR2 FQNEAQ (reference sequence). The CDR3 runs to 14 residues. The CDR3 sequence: CASSISVWEDEQCF. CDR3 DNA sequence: TGTGCCAGCAGCATTTCAGTCTGGGAAGACGAGCAGTGCTTC.

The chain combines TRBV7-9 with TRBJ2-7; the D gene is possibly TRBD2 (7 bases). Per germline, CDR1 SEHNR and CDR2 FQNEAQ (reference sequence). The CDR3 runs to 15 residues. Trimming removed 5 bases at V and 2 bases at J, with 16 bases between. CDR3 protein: CASSPKGRGPYEQYV. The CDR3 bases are TGTGCCAGCAGCCCCAAGGGGCGGGGGCCCTACGAGCAGTACGTC.

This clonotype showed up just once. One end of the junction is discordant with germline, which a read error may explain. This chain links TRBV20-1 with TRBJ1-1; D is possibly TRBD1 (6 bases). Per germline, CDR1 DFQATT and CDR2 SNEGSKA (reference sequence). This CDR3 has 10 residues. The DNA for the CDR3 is TGCAGTGCTCGGGACACGGAAGCTTTCTTT. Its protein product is CSARDTEAFF.